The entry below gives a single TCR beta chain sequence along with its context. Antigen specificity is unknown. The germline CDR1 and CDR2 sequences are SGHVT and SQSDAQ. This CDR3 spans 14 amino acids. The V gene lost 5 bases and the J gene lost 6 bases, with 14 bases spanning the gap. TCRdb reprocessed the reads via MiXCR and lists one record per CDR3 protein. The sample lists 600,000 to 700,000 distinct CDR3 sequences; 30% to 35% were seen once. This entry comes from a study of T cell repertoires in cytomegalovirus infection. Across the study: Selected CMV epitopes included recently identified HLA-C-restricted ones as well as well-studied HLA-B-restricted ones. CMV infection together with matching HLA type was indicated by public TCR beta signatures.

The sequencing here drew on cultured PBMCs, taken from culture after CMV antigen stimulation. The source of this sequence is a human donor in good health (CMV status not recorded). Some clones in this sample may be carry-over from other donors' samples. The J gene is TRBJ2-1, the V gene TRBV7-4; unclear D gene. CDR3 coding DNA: TGTGCCAGCAGCCCCCTCCTCCCCACCAATGAGCAGTTCTTC. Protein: CASSPLLPTNEQFF.